This T cell receptor beta chain was observed in a study of control samples from healthy donors and cancer patients (dated by TCRdb to 2018 to 2021). As concerns this clone: Its antigen is unknown. Base qualities are not provided; no much larger clone lies one nucleotide away.

Libraries were constructed by the immunoSEQ multiplex PCR assay. TCRdb retrieved this table from immuneACCESS and kept in-frame rearrangements only. Not all clones are present; in checked studies, unresolved V genes account for under half, and no reason is known for the remainder. This sample has 150,000 or so clones in its table, and 80% to 90% of those were observed once. The ten largest clones take up 12% of the sample. Sequenced input: blood. This clonotype was obtained from a man younger than 40 in good health.

The nucleotide sequence reads as follows: TGTGCCAGCGTGCCAGCGACGGAGACCCAGTACTTC. Translation gives CASVPATETQYF. This chain is built from TRBV2 and TRBJ2-5, with the D gene not confidently named. Relative to germline, V is 8 bases shorter and J is 5 bases shorter, with 12 bases between their ends. The germline V gene encodes CDR1 SNHLY and CDR2 FYNNEI. Taken from cysteine to phenylalanine, the CDR3 has 12 residues. The read is trimmed to its CDR3 DNA, 36 bases read in frame from base 1.